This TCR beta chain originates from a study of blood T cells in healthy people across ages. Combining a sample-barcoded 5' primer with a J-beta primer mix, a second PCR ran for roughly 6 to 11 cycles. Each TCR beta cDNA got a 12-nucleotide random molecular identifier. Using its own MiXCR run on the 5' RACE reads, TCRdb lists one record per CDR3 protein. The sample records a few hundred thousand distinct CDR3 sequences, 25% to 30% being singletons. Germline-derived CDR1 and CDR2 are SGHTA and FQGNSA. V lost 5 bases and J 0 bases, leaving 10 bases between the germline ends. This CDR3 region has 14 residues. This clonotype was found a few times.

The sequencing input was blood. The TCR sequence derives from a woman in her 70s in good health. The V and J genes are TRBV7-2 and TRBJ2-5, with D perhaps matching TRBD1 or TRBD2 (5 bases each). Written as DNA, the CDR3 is TGTGCCAGCAGCGACCCGGGACACCAAGAGACCCAGTACTTC. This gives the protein CASSDPGHQETQYF.